The 20 T cell receptor beta chains listed next were all sequenced from one sample in a study of shared clonotypes between healthy human individuals. Data came from immunoSEQ multiplex PCR; TCRdb stores just in-frame clones and leaves some out. The sample holds millions of clones, 85% to 95% seen once. Sequences were obtained from naive CD4+ T cells from PBMCs. The subset is: CD45RA+ positively selected. These receptors were taken from a man aged 18 to 29 in good health. Some clones in this sample may be carry-over from other donors' samples.

Concerning this clone: Within the sample, other DNA sequences also encode this same CDR3. The CDR3 nucleotides are TGTGCCAGCAGAGGTAATGAGCAGTTCTTC. It is translated as CASRGNEQFF. The V call is TRBV28, the J call TRBJ2-1, with D hard to call. The V gene's germline CDR1 is MDHEN and CDR2 SYDVKM. Trimming removed 6 bases at V and 7 bases at J, with 4 bases between. This CDR3 has 10 amino acids.

This chain joins TRBV5-8 and TRBJ2-7, with 8 bases matching TRBD2. CDR3 length: 15 residues. Trimming took 3 bases from V and 4 from J; bases not matched to a gene: 9. Per the germline V gene, CDR1 is SGHTS and CDR2 is YDEGEE. The CDR3: CASSSWGSGSYEQYF. CDR3 nucleotides: TGTGCCAGCAGCTCCTGGGGAAGCGGGAGTTACGAGCAGTACTTC.

The rearrangement joins TRBV18 to TRBJ2-1; 10 bases are shared with TRBD2. This CDR3 comprises 16 residues. CDR1 KGHSH and CDR2 LQKENI come from the germline V gene. The ends lost 0 bases at V and 9 bases at J; junction bases unmatched: 8. Here the CDR3 reads CASSPPNLAGVSEQFF. The CDR3 DNA reads TGTGCCAGCTCACCACCGAACCTAGCGGGAGTCAGTGAGCAGTTCTTC.

A note on this clone: Within the sample, other DNA sequences also encode this same CDR3. V usage is TRBV29-1 and J usage is TRBJ1-1; 7 bases are shared with TRBD1. From germline, CDR1 is SQVTM and CDR2 ANQGSEA. This CDR3 comprises 12 residues. CDR3 residues: CSVGQKNTEAFF. DNA for the CDR3: TGCAGTGTGGGACAGAAGAACACTGAAGCTTTCTTT. Drawing the rest from reference TRBV29-1 and TRBJ1-1, the complete variable domain is SAVISQKPSRDICQRGTSLTIQCQVDSQVTMMFWYRQQPGQSLTLIATANQGSEATYESGFVIDKFPISRPNLTFSTLTVSNMSPEDSSIYLCSVGQKNTEAFFGQGTRLTVV.

This chain joins TRBV7-2 and TRBJ2-1; 9 bases agree with TRBD2. J was trimmed by 6 bases and V by 1 base; bases with no gene match: 4. Germline assignment: CDR1 SGHTA and CDR2 FQGNSA. The CDR3 loop spans 15 amino acids. The CDR3 bases are TGTGCCAGCAGCTTAGGCCCTAGCGGGGTCAATGAGCAGTTCTTC. Its translation is CASSLGPSGVNEQFF.

This sequence joins TRBV6-5 and TRBJ2-5, with TRBD1 as a possible D gene (6 bases). V gave up 6 bases and J gave up 5 bases, with 13 bases separating them. There are 13 residues in the CDR3. Germline CDR1 reads MNHEY; CDR2 reads SVGAGI. The CDR3 nucleotides are TGTGCCAGCAGCCAGGGGATAGGGGAGACCCAGTACTTC. Amino acid sequence: CASSQGIGETQYF.

This sequence joins TRBV28 and TRBJ2-1; D is perhaps TRBD1 (5 bases). Trimming pared 7 bases from V and 0 bases from J, leaving 16 bases between. CDR3 length equals 16 residues. Per germline, CDR1 MDHEN and CDR2 SYDVKM. The CDR3 loop is CASNPAPGNSYNEQFF. The CDR3 DNA is TGTGCCAGCAACCCCGCGCCAGGGAACTCCTACAATGAGCAGTTCTTC.

This chain connects TRBV29-1 to TRBJ2-5; D may be TRBD2 (6 bases). This CDR3 spans 14 amino acids. Germline CDR1 is SQVTM and CDR2 is ANQGSEA. V lost 1 base and J 4 bases, leaving 13 bases between the germline ends. CDR3 bases: TGCAGCGTTGAAGGGCAGGAGGGAGGAGAGACCCAGTACTTC. It translates to CSVEGQEGGETQYF.

The chain is built from TRBV4-2 and TRBJ2-1; 7 bases fit TRBD2. This CDR3 spans 19 amino acids. Germline-derived CDR1 and CDR2 are LGHNA and YNFKEQ. Trimming removed 1 base from V and 0 bases from J; junction bases left unmatched: 12. The CDR3 DNA is TGTGCCAGCAGCCAAGTCTTTCCCTCTCGGACTAGCTCCTACAATGAGCAGTTCTTC. It translates to CASSQVFPSRTSSYNEQFF.

This chain connects TRBV7-9 to TRBJ1-1, with D perhaps matching TRBD1 (5 bases). Germline CDR1 SEHNR, CDR2 FQNEAQ (reference sequence). This CDR3 has 16 amino acids. Trimming removed 0 bases from V and 11 bases from J, with 22 bases in between. CDR3 DNA: TGTGCCAGCAGCTTAGCGATTGTACTAGGGGTTTATAAGGCTTTCTTT. Its translation: CASSLAIVLGVYKAFF.

This clone was counted once. The chain has TRBV5-8 and TRBJ1-3; D is ambiguous. Germline-derived CDR1 and CDR2 are SGHTS and YDEGEE. CDR3 length: 13 residues. V dropped 7 bases and J dropped 0 bases, with 8 bases sitting between them. The CDR3 here is CASRPISGNTIYF. The CDR3 DNA is TGTGCCAGCCGACCGATCTCTGGAAACACCATATATTTT.

This sequence joins TRBV9 and TRBJ1-2; D uncertain. V lost 3 bases and J 6 bases, leaving 12 bases between the germline ends. This CDR3 has 13 residues. Looked up from germline, CDR1 is SGDLS and CDR2 is YYNGEE. CDR3 amino acids: CASSATHGDGYTF. In DNA, the CDR3 is TGTGCCAGCAGCGCAACCCACGGGGATGGCTACACCTTC. Drawing the rest from reference TRBV9 and TRBJ1-2, the complete variable domain is DSGVTQTPKHLITATGQRVTLRCSPRSGDLSVYWYQQSLDQGLQFLIQYYNGEERAKGNILERFSAQQFPDLHSELNLSSLELGDSALYFCASSATHGDGYTFGSGTRLTVV.

J is TRBJ2-3 and V is TRBV7-2, with D maybe TRBD2 (5 bases). Germline CDR1 SGHTA, CDR2 FQGNSA. Trimming pared 1 base from V and 8 bases from J, leaving 13 bases between. The CDR3 has 14 residues. The CDR3: CASSLGFSEGTQYF. DNA of the CDR3: TGTGCCAGCAGCTTAGGTTTTTCCGAGGGTACGCAGTATTTT. Full variable domain (rest looked up from reference TRBV7-2 and TRBJ2-3): GAGVSQSPSNKVTEKGKDVELRCDPISGHTALYWYRQSLGQGLEFLIYFQGNSAPDKSGLPSDRFSAERTGGSVSTLTIQRTQQEDSAVYLCASSLGFSEGTQYFGPGTRLTVL.

J is TRBJ1-1 and V is TRBV28, with 7 bases identical to TRBD1. V shed 5 bases, J shed 14 bases, and the junction held 14 bases outside the gene matches. Germline assignment: CDR1 MDHEN and CDR2 SYDVKM. The CDR3 has 13 residues. The CDR3 sequence: CASSPPSGQRRFF. DNA for the CDR3: TGTGCCAGCAGTCCACCCTCGGGACAGCGGAGGTTCTTT.

This CDR3 is CASSAGGGRVSEQFF. Here the CDR3 DNA reads TGTGCCAGCAGCGCGGGTGGCGGGAGGGTTTCTGAGCAGTTCTTC. The chain is built from TRBV2 and TRBJ2-1; TRBD2 agrees at 9 bases. The CDR3 loop spans 15 amino acids. The V segment lost 6 bases and the J segment 9 bases; nucleotides outside the gene matches: 12. Germline CDR1 and CDR2: SNHLY and FYNNEI.

This rearrangement joins TRBV5-1 to TRBJ1-1, with 8 positions matching TRBD1. Unmatched junction bases numbered 11, after V lost 4 bases and J lost 0 bases. Looked up from germline, CDR1 is SGHRS and CDR2 is YFSETQ. The CDR3 spans 17 residues. Here the CDR3 reads CASSSRIDRGMNTEAFF. The CDR3 nucleotides are TGCGCCAGCAGCAGTAGGATCGACAGGGGTATGAACACTGAAGCTTTCTTT.

V and J are TRBV6-1 and TRBJ2-1, with 8 bases fitting TRBD2. This CDR3 has 15 amino acids. Germline trimming cut 7 bases from V and 6 bases from J; bases unmatched to any gene: 11. Germline CDR1 reads MNHNS; CDR2 reads SASEGT. As DNA, the CDR3 is TGTGCCAGCAAAGCTTTAACGGGAGGGATCAATGAGCAGTTCTTC. This gives the protein CASKALTGGINEQFF.

The rearrangement links TRBV12-5 to TRBJ2-3; D perhaps matches TRBD1 (5 bases). Per the germline V gene, CDR1 is LGHNT and CDR2 is FRNRAP. V was trimmed by 5 bases and J by 1 base, leaving 13 bases between them. The CDR3 sequence is 15 residues long. The CDR3, as DNA: TGTGCTAGTGGTCCGCAGGGAACAGGCACAGATACGCAGTATTTT. This encodes CASGPQGTGTDTQYF.

This clone has just one count. The chain is built from TRBV7-9 and TRBJ1-3, with D unresolved. V gave up 3 bases and J gave up 0 bases, with 21 bases separating them. This CDR3 region has 19 residues. Germline V gene sequence: CDR1 SEHNR, CDR2 FQNEAQ (reference sequence). CDR3 sequence: CASSLFGMSNSDSGNTIYF. CDR3 DNA sequence: TGTGCCAGCAGCTTGTTTGGCATGAGCAATTCTGACTCTGGAAACACCATATATTTT.

The chain employs TRBV19 and TRBJ2-1; 9 bases are a match to TRBD2. Germline CDR1 LNHDA, CDR2 SQIVND (reference sequence). The junction had 8 bases not matched to a gene; V was cut back by 5 bases and J by 0 bases. The CDR3 is made up of 17 amino acids. CDR3 bases: TGTGCCAGTAGTCGGACTAGCGCTCTAAGCTCCTACAATGAGCAGTTCTTC. This gives the protein CASSRTSALSSYNEQFF.